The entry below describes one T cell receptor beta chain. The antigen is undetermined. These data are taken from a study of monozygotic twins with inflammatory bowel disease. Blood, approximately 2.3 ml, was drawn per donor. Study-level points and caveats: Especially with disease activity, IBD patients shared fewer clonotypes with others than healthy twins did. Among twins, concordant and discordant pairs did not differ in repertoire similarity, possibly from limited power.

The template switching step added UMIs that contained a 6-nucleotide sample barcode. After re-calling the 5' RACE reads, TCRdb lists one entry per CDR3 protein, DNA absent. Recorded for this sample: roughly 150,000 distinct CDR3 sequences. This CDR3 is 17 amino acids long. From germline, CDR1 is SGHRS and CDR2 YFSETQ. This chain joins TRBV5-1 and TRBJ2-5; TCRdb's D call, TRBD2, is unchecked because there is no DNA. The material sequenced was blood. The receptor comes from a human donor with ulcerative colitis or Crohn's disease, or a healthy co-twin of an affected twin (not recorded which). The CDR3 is CASSLGLAGALQETQYF.